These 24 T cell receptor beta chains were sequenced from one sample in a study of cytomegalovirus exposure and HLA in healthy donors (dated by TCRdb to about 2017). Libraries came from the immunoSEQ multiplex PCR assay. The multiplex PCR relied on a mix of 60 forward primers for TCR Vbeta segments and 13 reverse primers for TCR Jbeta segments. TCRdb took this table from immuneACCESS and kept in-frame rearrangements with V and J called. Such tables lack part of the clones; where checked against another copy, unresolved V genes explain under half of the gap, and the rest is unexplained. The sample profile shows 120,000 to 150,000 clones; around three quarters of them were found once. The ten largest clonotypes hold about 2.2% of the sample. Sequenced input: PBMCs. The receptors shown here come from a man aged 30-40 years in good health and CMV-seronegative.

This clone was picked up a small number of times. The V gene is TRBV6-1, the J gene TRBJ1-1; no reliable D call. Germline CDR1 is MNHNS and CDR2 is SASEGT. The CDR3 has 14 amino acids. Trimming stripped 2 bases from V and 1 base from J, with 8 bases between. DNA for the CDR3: TGTGCCAGCAGTGAACGACCGGGGAACACTGAAGCTTTCTTT. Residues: CASSERPGNTEAFF.

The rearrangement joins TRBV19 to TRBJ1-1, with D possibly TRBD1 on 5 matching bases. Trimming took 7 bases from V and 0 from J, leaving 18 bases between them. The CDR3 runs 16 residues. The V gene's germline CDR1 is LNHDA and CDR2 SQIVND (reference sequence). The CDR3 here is CASTVLRTPLNTEAFF. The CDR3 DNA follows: TGTGCCAGTACCGTTCTCCGGACACCCTTGAACACTGAAGCTTTCTTT.

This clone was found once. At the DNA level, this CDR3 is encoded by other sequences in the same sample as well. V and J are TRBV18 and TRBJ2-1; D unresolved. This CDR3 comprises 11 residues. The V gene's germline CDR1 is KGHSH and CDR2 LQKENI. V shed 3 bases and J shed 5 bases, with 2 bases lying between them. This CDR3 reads CASSPNNEQFF. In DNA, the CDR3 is TGTGCCAGCTCACCTAACAATGAGCAGTTCTTC.

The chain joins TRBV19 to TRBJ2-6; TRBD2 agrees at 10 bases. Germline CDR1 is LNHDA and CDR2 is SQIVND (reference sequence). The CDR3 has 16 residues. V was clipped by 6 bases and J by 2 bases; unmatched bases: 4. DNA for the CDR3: TGTGCCAGTAGCCTAGCGGGAGATGCTGGGGCCAACGTCCTGACTTTC. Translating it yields CASSLAGDAGANVLTF.

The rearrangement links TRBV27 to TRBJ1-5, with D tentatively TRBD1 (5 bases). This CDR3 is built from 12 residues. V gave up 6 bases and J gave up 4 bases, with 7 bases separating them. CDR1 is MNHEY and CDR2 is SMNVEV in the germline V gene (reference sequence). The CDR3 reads CASRDRNQPQHF. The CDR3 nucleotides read TGTGCCAGCAGAGACAGAAATCAGCCCCAGCATTTT.

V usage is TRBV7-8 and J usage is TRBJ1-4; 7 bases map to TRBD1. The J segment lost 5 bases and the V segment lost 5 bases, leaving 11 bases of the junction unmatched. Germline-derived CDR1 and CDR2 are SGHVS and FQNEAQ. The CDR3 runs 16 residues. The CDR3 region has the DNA TGTGCCAGCAGCCGCTACGGTGGGACAGAGAATGAAAAACTGTTTTTT. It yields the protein CASSRYGGTENEKLFF.

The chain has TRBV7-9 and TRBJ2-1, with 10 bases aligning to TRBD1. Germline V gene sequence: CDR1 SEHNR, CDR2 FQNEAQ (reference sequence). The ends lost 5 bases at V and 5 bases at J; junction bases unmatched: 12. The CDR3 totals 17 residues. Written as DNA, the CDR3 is TGTGCCAGCAGCACCCCGATGACAGGGGGCGCTCACAATGAGCAGTTCTTC. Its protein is CASSTPMTGGAHNEQFF.

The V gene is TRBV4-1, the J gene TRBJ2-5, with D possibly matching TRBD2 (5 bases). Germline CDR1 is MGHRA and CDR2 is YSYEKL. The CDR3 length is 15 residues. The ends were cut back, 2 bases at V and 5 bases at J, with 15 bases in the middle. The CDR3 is CASSQPPRERETQYF. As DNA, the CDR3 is TGCGCCAGCAGCCAACCACCAAGGGAGCGGGAGACCCAGTACTTC.

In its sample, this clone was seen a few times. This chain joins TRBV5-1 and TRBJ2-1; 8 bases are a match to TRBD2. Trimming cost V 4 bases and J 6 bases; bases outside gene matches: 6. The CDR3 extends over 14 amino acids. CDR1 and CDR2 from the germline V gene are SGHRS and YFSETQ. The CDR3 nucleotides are TGCGCCAGCAGCCTACCGACTAGCGCCAATGAGCAGTTCTTC. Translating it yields CASSLPTSANEQFF.

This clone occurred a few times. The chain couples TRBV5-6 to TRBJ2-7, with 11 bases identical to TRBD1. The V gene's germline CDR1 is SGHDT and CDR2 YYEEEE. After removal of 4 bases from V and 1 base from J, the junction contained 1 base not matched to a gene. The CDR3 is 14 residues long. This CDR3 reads CASSGQGASYEQYF. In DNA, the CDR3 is TGTGCCAGCAGCGGACAGGGGGCTTCCTACGAGCAGTACTTC.

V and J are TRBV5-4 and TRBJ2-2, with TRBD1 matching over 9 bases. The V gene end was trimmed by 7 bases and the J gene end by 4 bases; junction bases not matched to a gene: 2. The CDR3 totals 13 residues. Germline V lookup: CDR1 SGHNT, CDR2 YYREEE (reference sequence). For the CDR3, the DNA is TGTGCCAGCGGACAGGGGCCCACCGGGGAGCTGTTTTTT. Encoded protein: CASGQGPTGELFF.

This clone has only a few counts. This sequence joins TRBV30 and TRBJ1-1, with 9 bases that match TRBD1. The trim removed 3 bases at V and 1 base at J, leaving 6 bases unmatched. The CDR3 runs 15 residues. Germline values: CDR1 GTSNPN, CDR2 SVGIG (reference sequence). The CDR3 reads CAWSPGQGRNTEAFF. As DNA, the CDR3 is TGTGCCTGGAGCCCCGGACAGGGGCGGAACACTGAAGCTTTCTTT.

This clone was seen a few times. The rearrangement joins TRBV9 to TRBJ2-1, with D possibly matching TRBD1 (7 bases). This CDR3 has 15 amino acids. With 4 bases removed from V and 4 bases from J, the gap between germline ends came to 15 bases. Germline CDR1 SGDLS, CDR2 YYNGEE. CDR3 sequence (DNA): TGTGCCAGCAGCCCCCGTCCAGGGGGGTACAATGAGCAGTTCTTC. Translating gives CASSPRPGGYNEQFF.

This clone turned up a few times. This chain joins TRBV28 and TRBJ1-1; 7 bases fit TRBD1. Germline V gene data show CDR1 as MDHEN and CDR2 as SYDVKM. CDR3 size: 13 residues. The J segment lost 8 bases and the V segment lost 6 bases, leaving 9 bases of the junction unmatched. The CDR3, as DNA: TGTGCCAGCAGCCCAAATCCGGGACAGGAAGCTTTCTTT. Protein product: CASSPNPGQEAFF.

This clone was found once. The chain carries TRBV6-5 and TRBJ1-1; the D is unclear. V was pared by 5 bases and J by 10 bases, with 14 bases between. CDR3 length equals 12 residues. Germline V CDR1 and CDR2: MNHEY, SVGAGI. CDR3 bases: TGTGCCAGCAGTCGACCTAACGGAGGAGCTTTCTTT. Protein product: CASSRPNGGAFF.

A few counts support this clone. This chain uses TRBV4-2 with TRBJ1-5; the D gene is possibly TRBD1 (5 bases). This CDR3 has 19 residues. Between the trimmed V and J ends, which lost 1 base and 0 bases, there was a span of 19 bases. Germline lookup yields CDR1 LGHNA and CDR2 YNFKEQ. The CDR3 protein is CASSQVFARVNNSNQPQHF. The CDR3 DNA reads TGTGCCAGCAGCCAAGTTTTCGCCAGGGTTAATAATAGCAATCAGCCCCAGCATTTT.

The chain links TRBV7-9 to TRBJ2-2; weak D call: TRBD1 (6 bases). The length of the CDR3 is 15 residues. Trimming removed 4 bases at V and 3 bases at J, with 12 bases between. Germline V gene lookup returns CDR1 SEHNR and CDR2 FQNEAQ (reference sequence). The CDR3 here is CASSSRQAHTGELFF. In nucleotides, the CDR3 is TGTGCCAGCAGCTCCCGACAGGCCCACACCGGGGAGCTGTTTTTT.

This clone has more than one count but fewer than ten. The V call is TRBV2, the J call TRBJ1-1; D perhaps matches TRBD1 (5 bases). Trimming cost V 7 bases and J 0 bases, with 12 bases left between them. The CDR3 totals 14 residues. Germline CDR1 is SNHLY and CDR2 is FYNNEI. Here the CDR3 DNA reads TGTGCCAGCAAAGGGGCTCTGGTGAACACTGAAGCTTTCTTT. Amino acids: CASKGALVNTEAFF. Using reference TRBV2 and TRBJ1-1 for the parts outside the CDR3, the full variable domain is EPEVTQTPSHQVTQMGQEVILRCVPISNHLYFYWYRQILGQKVEFLVSFYNNEISEKSEIFDDQFSVERPDGSNFTLKIRSTKLEDSAMYFCASKGALVNTEAFFGQGTRLTVV.

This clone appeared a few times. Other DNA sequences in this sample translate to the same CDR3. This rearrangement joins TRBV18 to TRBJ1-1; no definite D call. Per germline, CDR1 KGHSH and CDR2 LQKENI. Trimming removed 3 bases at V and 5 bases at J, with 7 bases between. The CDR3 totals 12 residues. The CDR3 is CASSPTGTEAFF. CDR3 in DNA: TGTGCCAGCTCACCTACGGGGACTGAAGCTTTCTTT.

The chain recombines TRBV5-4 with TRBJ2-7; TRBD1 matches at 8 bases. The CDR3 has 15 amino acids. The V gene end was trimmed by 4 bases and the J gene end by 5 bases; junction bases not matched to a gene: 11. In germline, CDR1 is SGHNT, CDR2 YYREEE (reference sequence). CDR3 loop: CASSRTGQGSDEQYF. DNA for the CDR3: TGTGCCAGCAGCCGAACCGGACAGGGCTCGGACGAGCAGTACTTC.

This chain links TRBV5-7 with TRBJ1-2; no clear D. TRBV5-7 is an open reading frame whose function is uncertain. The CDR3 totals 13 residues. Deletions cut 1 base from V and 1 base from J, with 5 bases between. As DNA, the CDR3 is TGTGCCAGCAGCTTGCCGAGTAACTATGGCTACACCTTC. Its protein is CASSLPSNYGYTF.

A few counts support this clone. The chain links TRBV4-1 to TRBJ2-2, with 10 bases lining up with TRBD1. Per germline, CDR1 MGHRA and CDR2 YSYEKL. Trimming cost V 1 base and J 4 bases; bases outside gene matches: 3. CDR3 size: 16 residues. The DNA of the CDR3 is TGCGCCAGCAGCCAAGCCGGGACAGGGGCCACCGGGGAGCTGTTTTTT. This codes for CASSQAGTGATGELFF.

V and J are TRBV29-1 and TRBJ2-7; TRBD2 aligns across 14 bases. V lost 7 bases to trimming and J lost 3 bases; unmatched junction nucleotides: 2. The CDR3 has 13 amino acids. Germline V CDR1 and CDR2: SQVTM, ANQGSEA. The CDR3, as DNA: TGCAGCGCAGGGACTAGCGGGAGCTACGAGCAGTACTTC. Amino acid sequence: CSAGTSGSYEQYF.

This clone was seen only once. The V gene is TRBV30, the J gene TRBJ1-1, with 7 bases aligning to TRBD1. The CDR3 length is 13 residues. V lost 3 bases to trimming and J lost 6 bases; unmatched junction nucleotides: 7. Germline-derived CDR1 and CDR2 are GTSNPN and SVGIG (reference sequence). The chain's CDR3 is CAWSRQGLAEAFF. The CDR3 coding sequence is TGTGCCTGGAGCCGACAGGGACTCGCTGAAGCTTTCTTT.